The rows below give T cell receptor beta chains drawn from one sample of a study of beta chain features in type 1 diabetes. This table comes from immunoSEQ multiplex PCR, and its TCRdb copy is limited to in-frame clones, with some not included. Of approximately 380,000 clones listed, over 13% are singletons. Sequencing was carried out using naive CD4+ T cells from blood. The receptors were gathered from a young woman in good health. The CDR3 runs from the conserved cysteine through the conserved F or W. A D gene is named only where the DNA matches it firmly. A clone size is listed for some rows: how often the clone was seen (once, few, many), or a class if it is expanded.

size: -
J: TRBJ2-3
D: TRBD2
V: TRBV7-9
DNA: TGTGCCAGCAGTTTATTAGCGGGAGGGAGCACAGATACGCAGTATTTT
CDR3: CASSLLAGGSTDTQYF

size: -
J: TRBJ1-5
D: -
V: TRBV27
DNA: TGTGCCAGCAGTTCTCCTAAAGTTCCGAATCAGCCCCAGCATTTT
CDR3: CASSSPKVPNQPQHF

size: few
J: TRBJ1-5
D: TRBD1
V: TRBV14
DNA: TGTGCCAGCAGCCTACAGGGGAGCAATCAGCCCCAGCATTTT
CDR3: CASSLQGSNQPQHF

size: few
J: TRBJ2-1
D: -
V: TRBV21-1
DNA: TGTGCCAGCAGCAACGTCGGGGGAGGGGGCAATGAGCAGTTCTTC
CDR3: CASSNVGGGGNEQFF

size: few
J: TRBJ2-7
D: TRBD1
V: TRBV5-1
DNA: TGCGCCAGCAGGATACCGGGACAGACGTACGAGCAGTACTTC
CDR3: CASRIPGQTYEQYF

size: -
J: TRBJ2-1
D: -
V: TRBV5-1
DNA: TGCGCCAGCAGCTTGGCCGGTACCGTTTACAATGAGCAGTTCTTC
CDR3: CASSLAGTVYNEQFF

size: -
J: TRBJ2-3
D: -
V: TRBV7-9
DNA: TGTGCCAGCAGGAGGAGAGGGCCCGATACGCAGTATTTT
CDR3: CASRRRGPDTQYF

size: -
J: TRBJ2-7
D: TRBD1
V: TRBV6-5
DNA: TGTGCCAGCAGTTCTTCCGGGACAGGGGTTTACGAGCAGTACTTC
CDR3: CASSSSGTGVYEQYF

size: few
J: TRBJ2-7
D: -
V: TRBV28
DNA: TGTGCCAGCAGTTCCCACATCAACGAGCAGTACTTC
CDR3: CASSSHINEQYF

size: -
J: TRBJ2-1
D: -
V: TRBV20-1
DNA: TGCAGTGCTGAAAACAGGGATGAGCAGTTCTTC
CDR3: CSAENRDEQFF

size: few
J: TRBJ2-1
D: -
V: TRBV5-1
DNA: TGCGCCAGCAGCACTAACACTGAGCAGTTCTTC
CDR3: CASSTNTEQFF

size: -
J: TRBJ2-7
D: TRBD1
V: TRBV27
DNA: TGTGCCAGCAGTGACCGGGACAGGGTTCGTGAGCAGTACTTC
CDR3: CASSDRDRVREQYF

size: -
J: TRBJ1-1
D: TRBD1
V: TRBV10-3
DNA: TGTGCCATCACGCGGGACAGCTATCACACTGAAGCTTTCTTT
CDR3: CAITRDSYHTEAFF

size: few
J: TRBJ1-1
D: -
V: TRBV7-9
DNA: TGTGCCAGCCGATCAGGGGCTAGGGTTGACGCTTTCTTT
CDR3: CASRSGARVDAFF

size: -
J: TRBJ2-1
D: TRBD2
V: TRBV5-1
DNA: TGCGCCAGCAGCTTGGCCCTGGCGGGAGGCCTCTACAATGAGCAGTTCTTC
CDR3: CASSLALAGGLYNEQFF

size: -
J: TRBJ2-5
D: -
V: TRBV30
DNA: TGTGCCTGGAGTCGGGAGACCCAGTACTTC
CDR3: CAWSRETQYF